Listed below are T cell receptor beta chains from one sample, sequenced in a study of PD-L1 blockade in urothelial cancer. TCRdb's copy holds only in-frame clones and misses some; the assay was immunoSEQ multiplex PCR. The table lists roughly 120,000 clones, around 89% of them singletons. This specimen was PBMCs, taken around atezolizumab (anti-PD-L1) treatment. These receptors originate from a man in his sixties with urothelial cancer. Each CDR3 is given with its conserved first and last residue. The D gene is left open where the match is weak. Part of the rows lack a size; the others show once, few, many or a class for expanded clones.

j_call | d_call | v_call | clone_size | cdr3_aa | cdr3_nt
TRBJ2-3 | TRBD2 | TRBV5-1 | once | CASSLAAAGGVDTQYF | TGCGCCAGCAGCTTGGCCGCAGCGGGGGGGGTCGATACGCAGTATTTT
TRBJ1-1 | TRBD1 | TRBV19 | . | CASSITAGGDTEAFF | TGTGCCAGTAGTATAACGGCAGGGGGCGACACTGAAGCTTTCTTT
TRBJ1-2 | TRBD1 | TRBV28 | . | CASSPRGAGTGFGYTF | TGTGCCAGCAGTCCCCGGGGGGCCGGGACAGGGTTTGGCTACACCTTC
TRBJ2-7 | . | TRBV7-2 | . | CASSSNRVSYEQYF | TGTGCCAGCAGCTCTAACAGGGTCTCCTACGAGCAGTACTTC
TRBJ2-1 | . | TRBV5-1 | . | CASSLAIGYNEQFF | TGCGCCAGCAGCTTGGCCATCGGGTACAATGAGCAGTTCTTC
TRBJ2-7 | . | TRBV28 | once | CASSPPYSEQYF | TGTGCCAGCAGCCCGCCTTACTCCGAGCAGTACTTC
TRBJ1-3 | . | TRBV28 | . | CASRSDLGGNTIYF | TGTGCCAGCAGGTCCGACTTAGGTGGAAACACCATATATTTT
TRBJ2-3 | TRBD1 | TRBV19 | . | CASSTGQGGTDTQYF | TGTGCCAGTAGCACGGGACAGGGTGGGACAGATACGCAGTATTTT
TRBJ2-5 | TRBD2 | TRBV2 | . | CASSLGTSGGYQETQYF | TGTGCCAGCAGCCTAGGGACTAGCGGGGGGTACCAAGAGACCCAGTACTTC
TRBJ1-2 | TRBD1 | TRBV9 | . | CASSAGGTGDYGYTF | TGTGCCAGCAGCGCCGGCGGGACAGGGGACTATGGCTACACCTTC
TRBJ2-2 | . | TRBV9 | . | CASSVVGHYTGELFF | TGTGCCAGCAGCGTAGTGGGGCACTACACCGGGGAGCTGTTTTTT
TRBJ2-4 | . | TRBV7-2 | once | CASSLYFLAKNIQYF | TGTGCCAGCAGCTTATATTTCTTAGCCAAAAACATTCAGTACTTC
TRBJ2-2 | . | TRBV27 | . | CASSLQQQNTGELFF | TGTGCCAGCAGTTTACAACAGCAGAACACCGGGGAGCTGTTTTTT
TRBJ1-2 | TRBD1 | TRBV6-1 | . | CASIYRDRLRGYTF | TGTGCCAGCATCTACCGGGACAGGTTGCGAGGCTACACCTTC
TRBJ1-1 | TRBD1 | TRBV2 | . | CASSRLGRGESTEAFF | TGTGCCAGCAGTAGGTTAGGCAGGGGGGAATCCACTGAAGCTTTCTTT